The source of this T cell receptor beta chain is a study of blood T cell repertoires in COVID-19. About the study: The United States, Italy and Spain supplied acute and convalescent COVID-19 samples. T cells, B-cell-depleted T cells, or PBMCs supplied cDNA or gDNA.

Original analysis: Reference gene primer amplification yielded estimated nucleated cell counts. TCRdb keeps only in-frame clones here, not all; method: immunoSEQ multiplex PCR. D and trimming were read from the DNA, whereas the V and J calls and clone size are those reported in that table. The data contain 250,000 to 300,000 clones, approximately 85% of them singletons. CDR3 length: 14 amino acids. Trimming pared 9 bases from V and 0 bases from J, leaving 13 bases between. Germline-derived CDR1 and CDR2 are SGDLS and YYNGEE. The source of this sequence is a man between 45 and 60 years old with active or convalescent COVID-19. Sequencing used peripheral blood. The V call is TRBV9, the J call TRBJ2-1, with D possibly matching TRBD2 (7 bases). The CDR3 DNA reads as TGTGCCAAGGGGGGGCTAATCTCCTACAATGAGCAGTTCTTC. Its translation: CAKGGLISYNEQFF.